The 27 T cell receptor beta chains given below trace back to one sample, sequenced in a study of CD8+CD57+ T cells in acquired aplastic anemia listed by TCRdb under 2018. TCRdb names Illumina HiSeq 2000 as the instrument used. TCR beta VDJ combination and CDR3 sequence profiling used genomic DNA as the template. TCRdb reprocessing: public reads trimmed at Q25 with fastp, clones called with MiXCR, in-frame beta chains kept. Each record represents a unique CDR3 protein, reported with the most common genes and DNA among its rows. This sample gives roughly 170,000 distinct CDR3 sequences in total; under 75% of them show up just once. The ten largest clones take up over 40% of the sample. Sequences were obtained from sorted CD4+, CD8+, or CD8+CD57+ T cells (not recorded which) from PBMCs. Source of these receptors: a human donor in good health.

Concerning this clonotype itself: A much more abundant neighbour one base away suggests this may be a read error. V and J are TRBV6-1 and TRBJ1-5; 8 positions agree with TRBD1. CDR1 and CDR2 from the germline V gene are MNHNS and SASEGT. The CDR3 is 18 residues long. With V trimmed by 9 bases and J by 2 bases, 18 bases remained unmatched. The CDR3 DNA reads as TGTGCCAGAAGTTACTCCCCCGGCAGGGGGCTGGGCAATCAGCCCCAGCATTTT. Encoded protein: CARSYSPGRGLGNQPQHF.

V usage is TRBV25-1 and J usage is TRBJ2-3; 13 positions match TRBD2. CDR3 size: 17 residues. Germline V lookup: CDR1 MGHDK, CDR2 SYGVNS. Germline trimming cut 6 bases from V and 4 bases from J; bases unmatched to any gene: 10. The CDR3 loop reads CASSDLGLAGVADTQYF. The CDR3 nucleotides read TGTGCCAGCAGCGACCTTGGACTAGCGGGAGTAGCAGATACGCAGTATTTT.

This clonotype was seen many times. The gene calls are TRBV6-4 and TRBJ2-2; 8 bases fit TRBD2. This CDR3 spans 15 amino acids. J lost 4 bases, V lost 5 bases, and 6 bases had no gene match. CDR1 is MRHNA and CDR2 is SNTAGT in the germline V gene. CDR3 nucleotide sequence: TGTGCCAGCAGTCCGACTAGCGCCTTCACCGGGGAGCTGTTTTTT. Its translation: CASSPTSAFTGELFF.

The CDR3 sequence: CASSSYPWVTQYF. In nucleotides, the CDR3 is TGCGCCAGCAGCTCTTATCCGTGGGTGACCCAGTACTTC. The rearrangement links TRBV5-1 to TRBJ2-5; D is undetermined. This CDR3 has 13 residues. V was cut by 3 bases and J by 7 bases, with 13 bases left in between. Germline V lookup: CDR1 SGHRS, CDR2 YFSETQ.

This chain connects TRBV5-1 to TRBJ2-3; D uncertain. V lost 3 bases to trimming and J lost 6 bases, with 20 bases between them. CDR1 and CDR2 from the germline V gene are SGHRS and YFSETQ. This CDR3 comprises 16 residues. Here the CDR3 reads CASSSSPTRTEDTQYF. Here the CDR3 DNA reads TGCGCCAGCAGCTCGAGCCCGACACGGACCGAGGATACGCAGTATTTT.

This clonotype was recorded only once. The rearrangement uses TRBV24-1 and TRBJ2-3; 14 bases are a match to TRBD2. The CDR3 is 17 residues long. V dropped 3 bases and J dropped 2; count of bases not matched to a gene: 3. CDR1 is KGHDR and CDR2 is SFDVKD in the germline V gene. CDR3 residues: CATSDPTSGGVTDTQYF. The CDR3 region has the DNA TGTGCCACCAGTGATCCGACTAGCGGGGGGGTCACAGATACGCAGTATTTT.

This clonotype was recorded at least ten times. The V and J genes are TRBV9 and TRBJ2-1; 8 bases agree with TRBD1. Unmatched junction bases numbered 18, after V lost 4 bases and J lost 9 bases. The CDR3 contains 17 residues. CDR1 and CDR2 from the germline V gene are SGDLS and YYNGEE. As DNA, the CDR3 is TGTGCCAGCAGCATCCCAAGGACAGGGACCCCGTCGCGTGAGCAGTTCTTC. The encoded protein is CASSIPRTGTPSREQFF.

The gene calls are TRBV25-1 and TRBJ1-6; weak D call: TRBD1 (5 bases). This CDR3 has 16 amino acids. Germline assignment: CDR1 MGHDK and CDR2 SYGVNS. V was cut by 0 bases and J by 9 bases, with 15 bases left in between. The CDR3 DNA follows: TGTGCCAGCAGTGAATATAAAGAGAGGGGAGCTTCACCCCTCCACTTT. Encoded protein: CASSEYKERGASPLHF.

The CDR3 here is CSASTGEGQPQHF. The CDR3 DNA is TGCAGTGCTTCGACAGGGGAAGGCCAGCCCCAGCATTTT. The V gene is TRBV20-1, the J gene TRBJ1-5, with 8 bases aligning to TRBD1. Looked up from germline, CDR1 is DFQATT and CDR2 is SNEGSKA (reference sequence). The J segment lost 7 bases and the V segment lost 5 bases, leaving 7 bases of the junction unmatched. This CDR3 contains 13 residues.

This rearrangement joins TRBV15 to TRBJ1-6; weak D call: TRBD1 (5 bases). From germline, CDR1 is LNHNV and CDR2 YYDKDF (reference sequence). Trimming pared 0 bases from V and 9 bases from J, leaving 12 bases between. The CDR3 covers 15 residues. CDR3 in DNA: TGTGCCACCAGCAGAGATGGGGCAGGGACTTCACCCCTCCACTTT. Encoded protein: CATSRDGAGTSPLHF.

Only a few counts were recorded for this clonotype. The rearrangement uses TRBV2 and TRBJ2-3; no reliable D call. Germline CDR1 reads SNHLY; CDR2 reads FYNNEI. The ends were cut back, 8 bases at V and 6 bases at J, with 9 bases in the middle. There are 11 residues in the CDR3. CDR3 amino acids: CASERVDTQYF. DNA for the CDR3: TGTGCCAGCGAAAGGGTGGATACGCAGTATTTT.

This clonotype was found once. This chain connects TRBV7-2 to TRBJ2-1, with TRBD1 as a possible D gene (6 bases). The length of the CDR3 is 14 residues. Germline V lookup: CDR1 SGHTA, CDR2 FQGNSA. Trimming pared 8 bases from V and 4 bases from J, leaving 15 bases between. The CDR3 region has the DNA TGTGCCAGCCAAAGAGAAAGGGGGTACAATGAGCAGTTCTTC. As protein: CASQRERGYNEQFF. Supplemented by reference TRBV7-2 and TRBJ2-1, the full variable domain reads GAGVSQSPSNKVTEKGKDVELRCDPISGHTALYWYRQSLGQGLEFLIYFQGNSAPDKSGLPSDRFSAERTGGSVSTLTIQRTQQEDSAVYLCASQRERGYNEQFFGPGTRLTVL.

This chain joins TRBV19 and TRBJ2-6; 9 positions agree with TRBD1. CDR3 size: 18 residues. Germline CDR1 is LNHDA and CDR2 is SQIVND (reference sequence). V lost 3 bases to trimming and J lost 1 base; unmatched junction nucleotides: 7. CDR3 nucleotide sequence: TGTGCCAGTAGTATCGGACAGGGGCTTATTTCTGGGGCCAACGTCCTGACTTTC. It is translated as CASSIGQGLISGANVLTF.

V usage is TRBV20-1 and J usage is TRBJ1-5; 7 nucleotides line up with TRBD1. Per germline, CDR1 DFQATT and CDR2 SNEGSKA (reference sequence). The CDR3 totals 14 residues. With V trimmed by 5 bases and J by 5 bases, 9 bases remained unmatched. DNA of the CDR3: TGCAGTGCTCGACAGGGTACGTCGGATCAGCCCCAGCATTTT. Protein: CSARQGTSDQPQHF.

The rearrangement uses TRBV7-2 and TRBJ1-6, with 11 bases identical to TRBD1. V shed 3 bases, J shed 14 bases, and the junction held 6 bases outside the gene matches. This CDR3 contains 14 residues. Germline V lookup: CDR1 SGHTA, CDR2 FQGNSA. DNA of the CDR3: TGTGCCAGCAGCTTTGGACAGGGGGCTAAGGCCCTCCACTTT. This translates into CASSFGQGAKALHF.

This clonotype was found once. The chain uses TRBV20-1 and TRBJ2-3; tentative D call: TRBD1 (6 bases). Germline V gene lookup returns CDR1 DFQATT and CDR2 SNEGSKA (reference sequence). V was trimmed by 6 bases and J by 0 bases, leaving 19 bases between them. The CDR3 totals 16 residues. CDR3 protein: CSARRSSRGSTDTQYF. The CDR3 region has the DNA TGCAGTGCCAGACGGTCTAGCAGGGGCAGCACAGATACGCAGTATTTT.

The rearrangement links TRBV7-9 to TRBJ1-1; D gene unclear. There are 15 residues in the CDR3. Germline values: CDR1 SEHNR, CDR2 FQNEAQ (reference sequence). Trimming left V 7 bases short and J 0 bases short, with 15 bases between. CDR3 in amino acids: CASNGGVRMNTEAFF. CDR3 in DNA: TGTGCCAGCAACGGTGGGGTAAGAATGAACACTGAAGCTTTCTTT.

Here the CDR3 reads CASCQTGTSTDTQYF. DNA of the CDR3: TGTGCCAGCTGTCAAACCGGTACTAGCACAGATACGCAGTATTTT. The J gene is TRBJ2-3, the V gene TRBV19; D gene unclear. This CDR3 comprises 15 residues. The germline gives CDR1 LNHDA, CDR2 SQIVND (reference sequence). Trimming removed 9 bases from V and 0 bases from J, with 16 bases in between.

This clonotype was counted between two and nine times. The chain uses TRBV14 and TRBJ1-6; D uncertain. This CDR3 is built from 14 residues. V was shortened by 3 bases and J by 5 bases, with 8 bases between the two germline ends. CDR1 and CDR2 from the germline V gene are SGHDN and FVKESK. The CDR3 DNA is TGTGCCAGCAGCCAGCGACTCCATAATTCACCCCTCCACTTT. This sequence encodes CASSQRLHNSPLHF. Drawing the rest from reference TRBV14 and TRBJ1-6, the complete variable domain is EAGVTQFPSHSVIEKGQTVTLRCDPISGHDNLYWYRRVMGKEIKFLLHFVKESKQDESGMPNNRFLAERTGGTYSTLKVQPAELEDSGVYFCASSQRLHNSPLHFGNGTRLTVT.

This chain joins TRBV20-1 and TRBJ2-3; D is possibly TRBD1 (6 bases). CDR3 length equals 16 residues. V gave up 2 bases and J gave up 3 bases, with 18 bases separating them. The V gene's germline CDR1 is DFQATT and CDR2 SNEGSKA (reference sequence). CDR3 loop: CSARPGWAQGTDTQYF. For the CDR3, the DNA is TGCAGTGCTAGACCGGGTTGGGCCCAGGGGACAGATACGCAGTATTTT.

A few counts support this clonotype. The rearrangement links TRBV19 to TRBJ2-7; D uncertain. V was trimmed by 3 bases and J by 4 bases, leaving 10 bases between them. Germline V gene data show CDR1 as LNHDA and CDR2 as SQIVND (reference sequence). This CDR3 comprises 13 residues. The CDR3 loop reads CASSIGYMYEQYF. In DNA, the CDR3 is TGTGCCAGTAGTATCGGGTACATGTACGAGCAGTACTTC.

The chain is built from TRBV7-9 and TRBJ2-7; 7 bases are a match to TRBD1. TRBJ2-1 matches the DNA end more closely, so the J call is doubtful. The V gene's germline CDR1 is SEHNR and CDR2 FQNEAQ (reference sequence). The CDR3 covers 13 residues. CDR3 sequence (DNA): TGTGCCAGCGAGGGGGCGAGTTCGAATGAGCAGTTCTTC. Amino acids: CASEGASSNEQFF.

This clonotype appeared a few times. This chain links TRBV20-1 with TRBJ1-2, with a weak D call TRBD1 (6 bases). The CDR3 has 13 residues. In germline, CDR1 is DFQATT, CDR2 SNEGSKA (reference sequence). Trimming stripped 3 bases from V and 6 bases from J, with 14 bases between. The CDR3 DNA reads TGCAGTGCTAGCAAGGACAGAGGCAATGGCTACACCTTC. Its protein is CSASKDRGNGYTF.

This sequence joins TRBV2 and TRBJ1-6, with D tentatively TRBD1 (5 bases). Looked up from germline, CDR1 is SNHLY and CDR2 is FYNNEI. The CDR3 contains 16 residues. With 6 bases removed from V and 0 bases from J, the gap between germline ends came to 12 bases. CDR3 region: CASSQGISSYNSPLHF. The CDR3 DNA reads TGTGCCAGCAGCCAGGGAATAAGCTCCTATAATTCACCCCTCCACTTT. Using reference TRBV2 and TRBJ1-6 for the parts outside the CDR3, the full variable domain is EPEVTQTPSHQVTQMGQEVILRCVPISNHLYFYWYRQILGQKVEFLVSFYNNEISEKSEIFDDQFSVERPDGSNFTLKIRSTKLEDSAMYFCASSQGISSYNSPLHFGNGTRLTVT.

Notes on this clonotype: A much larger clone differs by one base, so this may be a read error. For the CDR3, the DNA is TGTGCCAGTAGTATCCAAGCGGGAGGGCCCAATGGGCAGTTCTTC. Its protein is CASSIQAGGPNGQFF. The V call is TRBV19, the J call TRBJ2-1; TRBD2 agrees at 10 bases. The germline V gene has CDR1 LNHDA and CDR2 SQIVND (reference sequence). The CDR3 loop spans 15 amino acids. Full variable domain (rest looked up from reference TRBV19 and TRBJ2-1): DGGITQSPKYLFRKEGQNVTLSCEQNLNHDAMYWYRQDPGQGLRLIYYSQIVNDFQKGDIAEGYSVSREKKESFPLTVTSAQKNPTAFYLCASSIQAGGPNGQFFGPGTRLTVL.

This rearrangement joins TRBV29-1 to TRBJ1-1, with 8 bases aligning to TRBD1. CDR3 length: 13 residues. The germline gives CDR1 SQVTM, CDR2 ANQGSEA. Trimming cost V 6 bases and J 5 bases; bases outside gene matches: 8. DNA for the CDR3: TGCAGCGTCGTAAGCAGGGGGCGAACTGAAGCTTTCTTT. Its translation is CSVVSRGRTEAFF.

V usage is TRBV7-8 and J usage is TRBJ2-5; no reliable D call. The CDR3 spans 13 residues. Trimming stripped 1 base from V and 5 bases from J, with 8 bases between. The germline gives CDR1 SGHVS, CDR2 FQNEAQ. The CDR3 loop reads CASSLVGAETQYF. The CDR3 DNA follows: TGTGCCAGCAGCTTAGTAGGTGCCGAGACCCAGTACTTC.